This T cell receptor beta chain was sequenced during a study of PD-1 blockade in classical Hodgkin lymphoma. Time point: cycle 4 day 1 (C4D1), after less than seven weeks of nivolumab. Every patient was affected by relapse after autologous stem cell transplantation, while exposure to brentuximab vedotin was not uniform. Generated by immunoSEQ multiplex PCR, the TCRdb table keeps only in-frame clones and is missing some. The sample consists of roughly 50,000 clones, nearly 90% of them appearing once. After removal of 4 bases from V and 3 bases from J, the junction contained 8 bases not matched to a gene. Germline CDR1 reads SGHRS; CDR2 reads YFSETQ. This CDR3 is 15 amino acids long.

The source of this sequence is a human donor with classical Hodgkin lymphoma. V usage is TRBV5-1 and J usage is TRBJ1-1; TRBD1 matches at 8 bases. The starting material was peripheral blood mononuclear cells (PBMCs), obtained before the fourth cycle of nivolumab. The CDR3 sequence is CASSVDRVEDTEAFF. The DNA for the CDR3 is TGCGCCAGCAGCGTGGACAGGGTTGAGGACACTGAAGCTTTCTTT. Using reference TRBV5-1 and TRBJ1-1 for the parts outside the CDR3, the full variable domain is KAGVTQTPRYLIKTRGQQVTLSCSPISGHRSVSWYQQTPGQGLQFLFEYFSETQRNKGNFPGRFSGRQFSNSRSEMNVSTLELGDSALYLCASSVDRVEDTEAFFGQGTRLTVV.